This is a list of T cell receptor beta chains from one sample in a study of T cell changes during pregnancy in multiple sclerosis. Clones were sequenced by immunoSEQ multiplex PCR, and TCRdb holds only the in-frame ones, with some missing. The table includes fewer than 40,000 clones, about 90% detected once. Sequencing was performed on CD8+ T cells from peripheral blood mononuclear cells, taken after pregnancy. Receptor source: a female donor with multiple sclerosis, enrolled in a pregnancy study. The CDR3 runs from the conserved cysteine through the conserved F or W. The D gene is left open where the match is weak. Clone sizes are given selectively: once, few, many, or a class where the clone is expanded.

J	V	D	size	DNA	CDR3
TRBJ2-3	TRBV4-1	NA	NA	TGCGCCAGCAGCCAAGCCATAGACGGGAGCACAGATACGCAGTATTTT	CASSQAIDGSTDTQYF
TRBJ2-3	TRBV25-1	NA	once	TGTGCCAGCAGTGAATGGGTTGTGGGGGCCACGCAGTATTTT	CASSEWVVGATQYF
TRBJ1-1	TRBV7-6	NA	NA	TGTGCCAGCAGCTTATTTGGAGGCACTGAAGCTTTCTTT	CASSLFGGTEAFF
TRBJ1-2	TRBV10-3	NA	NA	TGTGCCATCAGTGAGCTACCCCGCTATGGCTACACCTTC	CAISELPRYGYTF
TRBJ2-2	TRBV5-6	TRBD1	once	TGTGCCAGCAGCTTGCAAAGGACAGGGTACACCGGGGAGCTGTTTTTT	CASSLQRTGYTGELFF
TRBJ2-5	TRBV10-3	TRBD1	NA	TGTGCCATCAGTGAGTCGTGGGACAGCCCCCAAGAGACCCAGTACTTC	CAISESWDSPQETQYF
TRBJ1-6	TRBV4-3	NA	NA	TGCGCCAGCAGCCAAGGTGTGGACACGGCCCAGGATAATTCACCCCTCCACTTT	CASSQGVDTAQDNSPLHF
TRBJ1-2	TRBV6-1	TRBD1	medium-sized	TGTGCCAGCAGTGAAGGGACAGGGGGCTATGGCTACACCTTC	CASSEGTGGYGYTF
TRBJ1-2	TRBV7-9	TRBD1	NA	TGTGCCAGCAGCTTCTCCGGAACAGGGGACCGGGATGGCTACACCTTC	CASSFSGTGDRDGYTF
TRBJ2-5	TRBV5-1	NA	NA	TGCGCCAGCAGCTTGGCCGGGGGGCTAGAGACCCAGTACTTC	CASSLAGGLETQYF
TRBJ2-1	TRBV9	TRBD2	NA	TGTGCCAGCAGCGTAGATAGTAGCGGGTCCTACAATGAGCAGTTCTTC	CASSVDSSGSYNEQFF
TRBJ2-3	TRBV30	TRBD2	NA	TGTGCCTGGAGTGTACTACCCCAACAGCGGGGGGACACAGATACGCAGTATTTT	CAWSVLPQQRGDTDTQYF
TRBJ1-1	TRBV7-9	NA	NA	TGTGCCAGCACCTCTTGGGGGGCTGAAGCTTTCTTT	CASTSWGAEAFF
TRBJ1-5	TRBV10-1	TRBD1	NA	TGCGCCAGCAGTGCGGGACAGGGGGCGGGACGCAGGTATCAGCCCCAGCATTTT	CASSAGQGAGRRYQPQHF
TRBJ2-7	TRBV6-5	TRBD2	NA	TGTGCCAGCAGTCAGACGGGGGGTAGCTACGAGCAGTACTTC	CASSQTGGSYEQYF
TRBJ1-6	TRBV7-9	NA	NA	TGTGCCAGCAGCCCTACCGCAGGGAAGAATTCACCCCTCCACTTT	CASSPTAGKNSPLHF
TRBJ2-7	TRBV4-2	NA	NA	TGTGCCAGCAGCCAGCTCAGGACTTCCTACGAGCAGTACTTC	CASSQLRTSYEQYF
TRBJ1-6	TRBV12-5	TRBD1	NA	TGTGCTAGTGCCCCTTCGCAGGGGGATACCACCATCTTCTTTTCACCCCTCCACTTT	CASAPSQGDTTIFFSPLHF
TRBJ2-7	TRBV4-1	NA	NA	TGCGCCAGCAGCGTCCGAGTGGGGGCGACCTCCTACGAGCAGTACTTC	CASSVRVGATSYEQYF
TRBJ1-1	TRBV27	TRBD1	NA	TGTGCCAGCAGTTACCTGGGACAGGCGATGAACACTGAAGCTTTCTTT	CASSYLGQAMNTEAFF
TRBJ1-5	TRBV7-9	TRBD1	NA	TGTGCCAGCAGCGGCCTGGCAGGGGGGTTTCAGCCCCAGCATTTT	CASSGLAGGFQPQHF
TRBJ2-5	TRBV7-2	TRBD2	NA	TGTGCCAGCAGCTTAGCAGCGGGGATGAACCAAGAGACCCAGTACTTC	CASSLAAGMNQETQYF
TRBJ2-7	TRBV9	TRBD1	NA	TGTGCCAGCAGCCCAAGACTCGAGACAGGGTCTGGCGAGCAGTACTTC	CASSPRLETGSGEQYF
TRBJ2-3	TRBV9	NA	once	TGTGCCAGCAGCCCCTATCTGGCGGGGTCCGGGGATACGCAGTATTTT	CASSPYLAGSGDTQYF
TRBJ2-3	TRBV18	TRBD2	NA	TGTGCCAGCTCACCGCAACTAGCGGGGGGCCTCGGCTCTAGCACAGATACGCAGTATTTT	CASSPQLAGGLGSSTDTQYF
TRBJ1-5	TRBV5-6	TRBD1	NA	TGTGCCAGCAGCGTCCGGGACAGCCATTATCAGCCCCAGCATTTT	CASSVRDSHYQPQHF
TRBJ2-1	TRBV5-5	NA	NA	TGTGCCAGCAGCTTGGCGGCAGGGGCTGTCGATGAGCAGTTCTTC	CASSLAAGAVDEQFF
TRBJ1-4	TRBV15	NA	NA	TGTGCCACCAGCAGAGCAGTCGCAACTAATGAAAAACTGTTTTTT	CATSRAVATNEKLFF
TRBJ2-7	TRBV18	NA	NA	TGTGCCAGCTCACCAGAGGGCAACCCCTACGAGCAGTACTTC	CASSPEGNPYEQYF
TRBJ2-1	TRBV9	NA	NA	TGTGCCAGCAGTTCAAGAGGCGATGAGCAGTTCTTC	CASSSRGDEQFF
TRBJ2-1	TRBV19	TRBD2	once	TGTGCCAGTAGTCCCCGACTAGCGGGGGGGTGGGAGCAGTTCTTC	CASSPRLAGGWEQFF
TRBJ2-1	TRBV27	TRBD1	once	TGTGCCAGCACCCTTATAGGGGGCGGTGAGGACAGGCAGTTCTTC	CASTLIGGGEDRQFF
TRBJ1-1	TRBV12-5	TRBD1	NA	TGTGCTAGTGGCTTCTGGACAGGTATGAACACTGAAGCTTTCTTT	CASGFWTGMNTEAFF
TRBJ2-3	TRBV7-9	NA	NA	TGTGCCAGCCGTCGGACAGATACGCAGTATTTT	CASRRTDTQYF
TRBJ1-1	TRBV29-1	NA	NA	TGCAGCGCTCAACCCGTCGGGAGTCGAGAAGCTTTCTTT	CSAQPVGSREAFF
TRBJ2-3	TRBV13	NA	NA	TGTGCCAGCAGCGCGTACACAGATACGCAGTATTTT	CASSAYTDTQYF
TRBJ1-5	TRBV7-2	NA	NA	TGTGCCAGCAGCGAGTATGGAGGGGCAAATCAGCCCCAGCATTTT	CASSEYGGANQPQHF
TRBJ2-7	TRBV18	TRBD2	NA	TGTGCCAGCTCACCGGTTGGACTAGCGGGGCTATTAATCTACGAGCAGTACTTC	CASSPVGLAGLLIYEQYF
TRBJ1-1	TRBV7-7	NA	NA	TGTGCTAGCAGCTTAGCCAGGAACACTGAAGCTTTCTTT	CASSLARNTEAFF
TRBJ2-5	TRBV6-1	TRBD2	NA	TGTGCCAGCAGTGAACTAGCGGGGGGTGAAGAGACCCAGTACTTC	CASSELAGGEETQYF
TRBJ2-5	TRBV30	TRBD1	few	TGTGCCTGGAGGACAGGGATAGAGACCCAGTACTTC	CAWRTGIETQYF
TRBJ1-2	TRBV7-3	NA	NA	TGTGCCAGCAGCCCCGCGGGCAACTATGGCTACACCTTC	CASSPAGNYGYTF
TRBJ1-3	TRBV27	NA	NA	TGTGCCAGCAGTCCGGGGGTCTCTGGAAACACCATATATTTT	CASSPGVSGNTIYF
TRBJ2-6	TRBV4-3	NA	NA	TGCGCCAGCAGCCAAGAAGGGGGGGCTGGGGCCAACGTCCTGACCTTC	CASSQEGGAGANVLTF
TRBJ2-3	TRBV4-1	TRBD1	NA	TGCGCCAGCAGCCAGACAGGGTTAGTTGGAGATACGCAGTATTTT	CASSQTGLVGDTQYF
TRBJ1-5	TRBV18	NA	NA	TGTGCCAGCTCACCTGTCGGCCAGGGGAGCAATCAGCCCCAGCATTTT	CASSPVGQGSNQPQHF
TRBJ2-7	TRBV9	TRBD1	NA	TGTGCCAGCAGCGGGGGACAGGCCACCTACGAGCAGTACTTC	CASSGGQATYEQYF